Included here is one T cell receptor beta chain sequence, with context. Antigen: not known. The CDR3 has 18 residues. V shed 3 bases and J 6 bases; nucleotides not matched to a gene: 14. The germline V gene encodes CDR1 SGHDT and CDR2 YYEEEE. Each subset's genomic DNA was shared equally among a number of immunoSEQ plates. Produced via immunoSEQ multiplex PCR; TCRdb's table is partial and in-frame only. The sample carries 2 million to 2.5 million clones, approximately 96% recorded once. This sample stems from a study of shared clonotypes between healthy human individuals. Whole-study findings and limits: Sequencing depth was predicted to influence how clonotypes are shared among donors.

This chain connects TRBV5-6 to TRBJ2-7; 14 bases match TRBD2. Sequencing used naive CD4+ T cells sorted from blood. As to subset: CD45RA+ positively selected. The TCR was taken from a man younger than 35 in good health. CDR3 sequence reads: CASSYPPGTSGRIVEQYF. The DNA of the CDR3 is TGTGCCAGCAGCTACCCTCCCGGGACTAGCGGGAGAATAGTCGAGCAGTACTTC.